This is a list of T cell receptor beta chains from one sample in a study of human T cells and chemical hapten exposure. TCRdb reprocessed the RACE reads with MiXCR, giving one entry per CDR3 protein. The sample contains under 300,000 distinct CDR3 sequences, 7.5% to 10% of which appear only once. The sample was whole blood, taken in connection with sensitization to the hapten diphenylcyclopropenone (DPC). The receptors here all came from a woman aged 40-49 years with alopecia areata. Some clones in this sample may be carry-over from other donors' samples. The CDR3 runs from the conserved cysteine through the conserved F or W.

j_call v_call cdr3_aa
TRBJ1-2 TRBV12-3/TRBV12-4 CASSPGSGYIF
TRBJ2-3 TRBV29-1 CSVERPDRTQYF
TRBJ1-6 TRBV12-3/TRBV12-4 CASSFRDRPLHF
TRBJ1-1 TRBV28 CASRQDRNTEAFF
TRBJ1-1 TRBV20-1 CSAREGADTEAFF
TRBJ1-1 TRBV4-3 CASSHLDGMNTEAFF
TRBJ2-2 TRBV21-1 CASSKGTSGPFPNTGELFF
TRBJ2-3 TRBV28 CASSFAGGGAQYF
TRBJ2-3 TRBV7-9 CASSRQTTSGTDTQYF
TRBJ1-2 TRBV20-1 CSAQSSGGESGYTF
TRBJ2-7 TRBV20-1 CSALPSGRSYEQYF
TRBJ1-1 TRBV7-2 CASSFHSNMNTEAFF
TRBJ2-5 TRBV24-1 CATSAGGEETQYF
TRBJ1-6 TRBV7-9 CASSPTTGGYNSPLHF
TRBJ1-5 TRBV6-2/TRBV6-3 CASRSFSTVYQPQHF
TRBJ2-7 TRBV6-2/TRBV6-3 CASSRPAPSEQYF
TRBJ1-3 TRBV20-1 CSSPGSGNTIYF
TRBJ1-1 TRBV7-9 CASTPPGGLNTEAFF
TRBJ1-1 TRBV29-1 CSADPRSKNTEAFF
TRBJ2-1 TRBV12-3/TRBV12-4 CASSYRDYNEQFF
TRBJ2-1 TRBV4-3 CASSQNTGVAYNEQFF
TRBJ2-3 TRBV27 CASRYRGLSDTQYF
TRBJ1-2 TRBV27 CASSGQGADYGYTF
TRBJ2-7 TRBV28 CASSSPGAGSSYEQHF
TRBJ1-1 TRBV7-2 CASSLTGWGTEAFF
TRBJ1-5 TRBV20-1 CSATPGGVSNQPQHF
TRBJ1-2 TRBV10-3 CAIGRGDSDHGYTF
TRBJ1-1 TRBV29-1 CSVVPVNTEAFF
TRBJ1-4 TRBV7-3 CASSLVSGYDEKLFF
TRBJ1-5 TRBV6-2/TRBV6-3 CASSPGLEPQHF